This record concerns one T cell receptor beta chain sequence. The data belong to a study of shared clonotypes between healthy human individuals. The method was immunoSEQ multiplex PCR; TCRdb's version includes in-frame clones alone and lacks a portion of them. Counted here are roughly 1.4 million clones, roughly 98.5% occurring once; the ten biggest clones make up roughly 0.35%. Sample: naive CD4+ T cells sorted from blood. The sample's subset: CD45RA+ positively selected. This receptor was identified in a man aged 30 to 39 in good health.

The CDR3 loop reads CARTTGTLGGELFF. The CDR3 DNA follows: TGTGCCAGAACGACAGGGACCTTGGGCGGGGAGCTGTTTTTT. The chain uses TRBV6-5 and TRBJ2-2; TRBD1 agrees at 7 bases. The CDR3 is made up of 14 amino acids. V lost 9 bases to trimming and J lost 7 bases; unmatched junction nucleotides: 11. Germline V lookup: CDR1 MNHEY, CDR2 SVGAGI.